This is a list of T cell receptor beta chains from one sample in a study of T cell responses to AZD1222 COVID-19 vaccine. Assay: immunoSEQ multiplex PCR; the TCRdb copy retains only in-frame clones and omits some. This table holds 120,000 or so clones, about 90% found once. The sample consisted of peripheral blood, taken on day 0 of AZD1222 vaccination. Source of these receptors: an adult in good health. Each CDR3 is given with its conserved first and last residue. A D gene is named only where the DNA matches it firmly. Size is omitted from some rows. Given values are once, few, many or a class for expanded clones.

v_gene: TRBV2
abundance: .
j_gene: TRBJ2-2
d_gene: TRBD2
CDR3aa: CASSLRQGLAGSNTGELFF
CDR3nt: TGTGCCAGCAGCCTAAGACAGGGACTAGCGGGATCGAACACCGGGGAGCTGTTTTTT

v_gene: TRBV10-1
abundance: .
j_gene: TRBJ2-1
d_gene: TRBD1
CDR3aa: CASTAGTGDYNEQFF
CDR3nt: TGCGCCAGCACCGCCGGGACAGGGGACTACAATGAGCAGTTCTTC

v_gene: TRBV28
abundance: .
j_gene: TRBJ1-2
d_gene: .
CDR3aa: CASSSGGRFYGYTF
CDR3nt: TGTGCCAGCAGCTCGGGGGGGCGCTTCTATGGCTACACCTTC

v_gene: TRBV27
abundance: .
j_gene: TRBJ2-4
d_gene: .
CDR3aa: CASSYKGLAKNIQYF
CDR3nt: TGTGCCAGCAGTTATAAGGGGCTAGCCAAAAACATTCAGTACTTC

v_gene: TRBV29-1
abundance: few
j_gene: TRBJ2-3
d_gene: .
CDR3aa: CSVDRAFGGDTQYF
CDR3nt: TGCAGCGTTGACAGAGCCTTTGGTGGAGATACGCAGTATTTT

v_gene: TRBV6-5
abundance: .
j_gene: TRBJ1-3
d_gene: .
CDR3aa: CASSRQYSGNTIYF
CDR3nt: TGTGCCAGCAGTCGACAGTACTCTGGAAACACCATATATTTT

v_gene: TRBV3-1/TRBV3-2
abundance: .
j_gene: TRBJ2-5
d_gene: TRBD1
CDR3aa: CASSQDRRTGAYQETQYF
CDR3nt: TGTGCCAGCAGCCAAGATCGTAGGACAGGGGCGTACCAAGAGACCCAGTACTTC

v_gene: TRBV18
abundance: .
j_gene: TRBJ1-5
d_gene: .
CDR3aa: CASSPAEGDQPQHF
CDR3nt: TGTGCCAGCTCACCAGCGGAAGGGGATCAGCCCCAGCATTTT

v_gene: TRBV5-1
abundance: .
j_gene: TRBJ2-3
d_gene: .
CDR3aa: CASSSGMLTDTQYF
CDR3nt: TGCGCCAGCAGCTCCGGGATGCTCACAGATACGCAGTATTTT

v_gene: TRBV7-2
abundance: .
j_gene: TRBJ1-3
d_gene: .
CDR3aa: CASSLASVSGNTIYF
CDR3nt: TGTGCCAGCAGCTTAGCTAGTGTCTCTGGAAACACCATATATTTT

v_gene: TRBV28
abundance: .
j_gene: TRBJ2-7
d_gene: .
CDR3aa: CASASSRAQYF
CDR3nt: TGTGCCAGCGCCTCTTCGAGAGCGCAGTACTTC

v_gene: TRBV9
abundance: few
j_gene: TRBJ2-2
d_gene: .
CDR3aa: CASGSNTGELFF
CDR3nt: TGTGCCAGCGGGTCTAACACCGGGGAGCTGTTTTTT

v_gene: TRBV19
abundance: .
j_gene: TRBJ1-2
d_gene: .
CDR3aa: CASSIGRGGYTF
CDR3nt: TGTGCCAGTAGTATAGGCCGGGGGGGCTACACCTTC